This entry concerns a single T cell receptor (beta chain). This sample is drawn from a study of T-cell reconstitution after alpha-beta-depleted transplantation in children. Unique molecular identifiers tagged the TCRbeta library. TCRdb used MiXCR to reprocess the PCR reads, holding one entry per CDR3 protein. The sample lists about 500,000 distinct CDR3 sequences, 30% to 35% occurring once. The germline V gene has CDR1 SGHTA and CDR2 FQGNSA. The CDR3 runs 16 residues. V lost 0 bases and J lost 0, with 12 bases in between. The chain joins TRBV7-2 to TRBJ2-7; maybe TRBD2 (6 bases). The clonotype was recovered from a human donor who donated a stem cell graft to a child with aplastic anemia. The sample here was PBMCs from the stem cell graft donor, taken from the stem cell graft. The CDR3 is CASSLASSGPSYEQYF. CDR3 sequence (DNA): TGTGCCAGCAGCTTAGCGAGCAGCGGGCCCTCCTACGAGCAGTACTTC.